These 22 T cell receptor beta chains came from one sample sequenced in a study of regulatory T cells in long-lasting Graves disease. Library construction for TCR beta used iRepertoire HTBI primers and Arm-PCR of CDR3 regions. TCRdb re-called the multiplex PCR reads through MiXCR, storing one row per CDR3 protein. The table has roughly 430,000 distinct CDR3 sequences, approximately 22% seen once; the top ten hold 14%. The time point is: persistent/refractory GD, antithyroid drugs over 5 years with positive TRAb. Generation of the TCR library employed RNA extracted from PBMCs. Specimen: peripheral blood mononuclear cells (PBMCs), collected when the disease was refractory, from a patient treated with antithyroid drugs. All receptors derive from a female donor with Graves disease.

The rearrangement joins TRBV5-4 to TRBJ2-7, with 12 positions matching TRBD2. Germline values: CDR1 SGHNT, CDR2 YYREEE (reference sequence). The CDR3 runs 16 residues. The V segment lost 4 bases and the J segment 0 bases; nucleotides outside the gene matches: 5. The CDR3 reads CASSPETSGSSYEQYF. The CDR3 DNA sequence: TGTGCCAGCAGCCCAGAGACTAGCGGGAGCTCCTACGAGCAGTACTTC.

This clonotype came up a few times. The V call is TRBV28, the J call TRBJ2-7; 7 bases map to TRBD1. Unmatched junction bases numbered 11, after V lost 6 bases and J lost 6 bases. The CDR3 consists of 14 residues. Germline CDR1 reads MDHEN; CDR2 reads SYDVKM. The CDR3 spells CASSLQGIAAEQYF. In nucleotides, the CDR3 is TGTGCCAGCAGCCTACAGGGGATCGCGGCCGAGCAGTACTTC.

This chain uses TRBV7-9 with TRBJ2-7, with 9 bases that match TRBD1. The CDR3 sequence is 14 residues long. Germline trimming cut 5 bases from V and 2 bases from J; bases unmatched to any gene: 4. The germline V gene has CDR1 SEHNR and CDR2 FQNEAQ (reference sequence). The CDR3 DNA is TGTGCCAGCAGCACGCGGACAGGGGCCTACGAGCAGTACTTC. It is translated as CASSTRTGAYEQYF.

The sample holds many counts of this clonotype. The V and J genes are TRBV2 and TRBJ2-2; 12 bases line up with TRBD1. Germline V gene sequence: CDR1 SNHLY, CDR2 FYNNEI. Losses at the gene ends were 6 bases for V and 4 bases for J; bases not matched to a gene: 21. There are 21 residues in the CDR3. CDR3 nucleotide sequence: TGTGCCAGCAGAGCCTCCAGTGGTGGAGGGACAGGGGGCGGGGTCACCGGGGAGCTGTTTTTT. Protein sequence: CASRASSGGGTGGGVTGELFF.

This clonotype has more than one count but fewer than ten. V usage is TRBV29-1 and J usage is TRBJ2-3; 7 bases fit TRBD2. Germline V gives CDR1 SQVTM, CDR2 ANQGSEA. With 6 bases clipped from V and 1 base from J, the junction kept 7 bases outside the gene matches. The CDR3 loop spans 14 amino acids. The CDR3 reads CSVKGGSRTDTQYF. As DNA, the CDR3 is TGCAGCGTAAAAGGCGGGAGTCGCACAGATACGCAGTATTTT.

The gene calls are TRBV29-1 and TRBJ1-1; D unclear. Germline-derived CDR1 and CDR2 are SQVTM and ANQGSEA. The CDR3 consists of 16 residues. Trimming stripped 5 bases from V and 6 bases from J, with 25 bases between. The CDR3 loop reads CSVPHFRGRQVAEAFF. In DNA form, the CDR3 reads TGCAGCGTTCCGCACTTTAGAGGGAGGCAGGTGGCTGAAGCTTTCTTT.

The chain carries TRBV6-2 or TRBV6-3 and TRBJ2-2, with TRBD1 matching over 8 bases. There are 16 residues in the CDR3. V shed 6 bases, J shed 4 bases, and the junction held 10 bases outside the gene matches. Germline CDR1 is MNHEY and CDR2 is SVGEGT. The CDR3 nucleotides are TGTGCCAGCAGGGCAATACAGGGGGACGGCACCGGGGAGCTGTTTTTT. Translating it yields CASRAIQGDGTGELFF.

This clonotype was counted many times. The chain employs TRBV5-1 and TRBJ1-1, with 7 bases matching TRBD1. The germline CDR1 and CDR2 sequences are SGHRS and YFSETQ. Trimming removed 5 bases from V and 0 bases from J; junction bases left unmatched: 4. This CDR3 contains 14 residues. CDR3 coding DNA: TGCGCCAGCAGTGCGGGACAGATGAACACTGAAGCTTTCTTT. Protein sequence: CASSAGQMNTEAFF.

CDR3 sequence (DNA): TGTGCCAGCAGTTTTAGCGGGAGTGAGCTGTTTTTT. This gives the protein CASSFSGSELFF. The rearrangement uses TRBV12-3 or TRBV12-4 and TRBJ2-2; TRBD2 matches at 9 bases. Trimming at V came to 3 bases and at J to 11 bases, leaving 1 base not matched to a gene. This CDR3 has 12 amino acids.

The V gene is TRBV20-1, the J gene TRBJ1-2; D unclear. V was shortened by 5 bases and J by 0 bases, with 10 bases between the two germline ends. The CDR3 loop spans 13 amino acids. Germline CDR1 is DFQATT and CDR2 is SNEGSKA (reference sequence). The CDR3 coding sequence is TGCAGTGCTCCCGGGAGGCCTAACTATGGCTACACCTTC. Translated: CSAPGRPNYGYTF.

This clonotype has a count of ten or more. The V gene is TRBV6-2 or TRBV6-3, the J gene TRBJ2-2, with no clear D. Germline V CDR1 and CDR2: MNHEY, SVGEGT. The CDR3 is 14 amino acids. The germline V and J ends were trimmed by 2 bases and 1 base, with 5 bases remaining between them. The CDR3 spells CASSYGVNTGELFF. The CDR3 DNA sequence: TGTGCCAGCAGTTACGGGGTGAACACCGGGGAGCTGTTTTTT.

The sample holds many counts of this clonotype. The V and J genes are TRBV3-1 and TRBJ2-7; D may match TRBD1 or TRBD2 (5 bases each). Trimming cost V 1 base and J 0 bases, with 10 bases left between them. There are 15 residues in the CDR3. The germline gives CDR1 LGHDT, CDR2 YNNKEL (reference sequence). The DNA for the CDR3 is TGTGCCAGCAGCCAAGTCTCGGGACCCTCCTACGAGCAGTACTTC. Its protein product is CASSQVSGPSYEQYF.

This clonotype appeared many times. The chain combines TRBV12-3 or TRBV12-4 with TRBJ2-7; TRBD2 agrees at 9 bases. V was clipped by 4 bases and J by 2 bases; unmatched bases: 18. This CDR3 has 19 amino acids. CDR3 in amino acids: CASSSSGTLRVLPAYEQYF. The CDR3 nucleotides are TGTGCCAGCAGTTCTAGCGGGACACTTCGGGTCCTTCCCGCCTACGAGCAGTACTTC.

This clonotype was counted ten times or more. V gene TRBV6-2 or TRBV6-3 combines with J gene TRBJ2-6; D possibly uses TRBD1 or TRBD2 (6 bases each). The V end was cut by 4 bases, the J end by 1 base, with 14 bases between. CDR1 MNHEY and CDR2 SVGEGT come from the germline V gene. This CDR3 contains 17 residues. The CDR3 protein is CASSSKGGASGANVLTF. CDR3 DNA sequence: TGTGCCAGCAGTTCAAAGGGGGGCGCTTCTGGGGCCAACGTCCTGACTTTC.

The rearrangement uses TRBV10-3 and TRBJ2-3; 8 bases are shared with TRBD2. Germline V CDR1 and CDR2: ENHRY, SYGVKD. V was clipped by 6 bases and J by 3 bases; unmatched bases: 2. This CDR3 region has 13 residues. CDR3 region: CAIRSGSTDTQYF. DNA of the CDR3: TGTGCCATCAGGAGCGGGAGTACAGATACGCAGTATTTT.

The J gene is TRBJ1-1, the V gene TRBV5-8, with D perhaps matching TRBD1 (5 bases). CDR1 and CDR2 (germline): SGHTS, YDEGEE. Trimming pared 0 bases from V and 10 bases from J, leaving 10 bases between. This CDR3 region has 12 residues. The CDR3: CASSLGTRTAFF. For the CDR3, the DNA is TGTGCCAGCAGCTTGGGGACACGGACAGCTTTCTTT.

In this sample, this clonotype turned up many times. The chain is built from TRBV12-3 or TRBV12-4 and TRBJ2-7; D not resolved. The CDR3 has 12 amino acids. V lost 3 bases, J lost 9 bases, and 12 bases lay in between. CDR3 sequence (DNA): TGTGCCAGCAGTTTTGGGTCCCCGTGGCAGTACTTC. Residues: CASSFGSPWQYF.

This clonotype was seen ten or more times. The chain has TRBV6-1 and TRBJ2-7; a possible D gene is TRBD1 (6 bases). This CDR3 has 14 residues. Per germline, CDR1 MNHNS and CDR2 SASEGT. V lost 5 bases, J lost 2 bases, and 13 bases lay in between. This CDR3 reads CASSPQGSTYEQYF. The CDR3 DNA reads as TGTGCCAGCAGTCCACAGGGTAGCACCTACGAGCAGTACTTC.

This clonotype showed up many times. The CDR3 here is CASSSPGTTYEQYF. The CDR3 coding sequence is TGTGCCAGCAGTTCCCCAGGGACCACCTACGAGCAGTACTTC. The genes are TRBV28 and TRBJ2-7; D tentatively fits TRBD1 or TRBD2 (5 bases each). The CDR3 totals 14 residues. In germline, CDR1 is MDHEN, CDR2 SYDVKM. V lost 4 bases and J lost 2, with 12 bases in between. The full variable domain, with the rest looked up from reference TRBV28 and TRBJ2-7, is DVKVTQSSRYLVKRTGEKVFLECVQDMDHENMFWYRQDPGLGLRLIYFSYDVKMKEKGDIPEGYSVSREKKERFSLILESASTNQTSMYLCASSSPGTTYEQYFGPGTRLTVT.

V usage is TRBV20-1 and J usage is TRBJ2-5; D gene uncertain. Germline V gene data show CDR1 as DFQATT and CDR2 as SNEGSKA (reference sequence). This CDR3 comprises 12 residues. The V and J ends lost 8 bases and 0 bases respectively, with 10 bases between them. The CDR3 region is CSCSGYQETQYF. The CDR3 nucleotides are TGCAGTTGCAGTGGCTACCAAGAGACCCAGTACTTC.

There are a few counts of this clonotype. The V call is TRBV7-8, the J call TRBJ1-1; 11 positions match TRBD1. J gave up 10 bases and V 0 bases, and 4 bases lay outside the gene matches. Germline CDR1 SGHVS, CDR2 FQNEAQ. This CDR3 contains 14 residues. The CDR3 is CASSLAGQGASAFF. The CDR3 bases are TGTGCCAGCAGCTTAGCTGGACAGGGGGCTTCAGCTTTCTTT.

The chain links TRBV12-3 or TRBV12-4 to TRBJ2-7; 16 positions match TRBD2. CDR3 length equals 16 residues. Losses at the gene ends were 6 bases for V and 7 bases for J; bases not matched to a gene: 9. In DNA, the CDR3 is TGTGCCAGCAGGGGACTAGCGGGAGGGCCTTACTTGGAGCAGTACTTC. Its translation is CASRGLAGGPYLEQYF.